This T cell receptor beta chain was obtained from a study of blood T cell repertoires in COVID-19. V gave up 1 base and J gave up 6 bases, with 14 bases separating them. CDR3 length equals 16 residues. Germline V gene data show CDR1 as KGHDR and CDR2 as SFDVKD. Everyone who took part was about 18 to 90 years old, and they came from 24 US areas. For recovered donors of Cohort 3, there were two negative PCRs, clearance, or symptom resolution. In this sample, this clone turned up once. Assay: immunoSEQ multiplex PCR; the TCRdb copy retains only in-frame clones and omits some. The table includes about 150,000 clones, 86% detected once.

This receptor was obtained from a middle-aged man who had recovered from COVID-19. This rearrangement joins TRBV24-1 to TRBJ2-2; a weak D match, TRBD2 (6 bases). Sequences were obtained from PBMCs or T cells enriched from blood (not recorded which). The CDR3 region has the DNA TGTGCCACCAGTGATTTTGGGGACTCTACCCCCGGGGAGCTGTTTTTT. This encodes CATSDFGDSTPGELFF.